The rows below give T cell receptor beta chains drawn from one sample of a study of cytomegalovirus exposure and HLA in healthy donors. Profiled with immunoSEQ multiplex PCR; TCRdb holds only in-frame clones, not every one. The sample has over 150,000 clones, approximately 74% seen once. Sequencing was performed on PBMCs. The origin of the receptors is a man aged 25-45 years in good health and CMV-seronegative. Both conserved end residues are part of each CDR3. A D gene is named only where the DNA matches it firmly. The listing skips clone size in some rows; elsewhere it reads once, few, many or a size class.

TRBV28	-	TRBD2	TRBJ2-7	CASSLTGDYFEYEQYF	TGTGCCAGCAGTTTGACCGGGGACTACTTCGAGTACGAGCAGTACTTC
TRBV28	-	TRBD1	TRBJ1-4	CASSLGDRVEKLFF	TGTGCCAGCAGTTTAGGGGACAGGGTTGAAAAACTGTTTTTT
TRBV15	-	-	TRBJ1-5	CATSRDLNQPQHF	TGTGCCACCAGCAGAGATCTAAATCAGCCCCAGCATTTT
TRBV2	-	-	TRBJ1-6	CASSQNSPLNF	TGTGCCAGCAGTCAGAATTCACCCCTCAACTTT
TRBV11-3	-	TRBD1	TRBJ2-2	CASSSTGTAYTGELFF	TGTGCCAGCAGCTCAACCGGGACAGCTTACACCGGGGAGCTGTTTTTT
TRBV27	-	TRBD2	TRBJ2-1	CASSSYSGDNNEQFF	TGTGCCAGCAGTTCCTACAGCGGGGATAACAATGAGCAGTTCTTC
TRBV5-1	-	TRBD2	TRBJ2-7	CASSVTSAPSYEQYF	TGCGCCAGCAGCGTTACTAGCGCGCCTTCCTACGAGCAGTACTTC
TRBV6-5	-	-	TRBJ1-1	CASSPTGQNTEAFF	TGTGCCAGCAGTCCGACAGGACAGAACACTGAAGCTTTCTTT
TRBV5-5	-	TRBD1	TRBJ2-3	CASRRTGARDTQYF	TGTGCCAGCAGACGGACAGGGGCGCGGGATACGCAGTATTTT
TRBV9	once	-	TRBJ1-1	CASSSAGRNTEAFF	TGTGCCAGCAGTTCAGCGGGACGGAACACTGAAGCTTTCTTT
TRBV5-6	-	-	TRBJ2-4	CASSFGVRNIQYF	TGTGCCAGCAGCTTCGGGGTGAGGAACATTCAGTACTTC
TRBV11-2	-	TRBD1	TRBJ2-1	CASSYRGRGEQFF	TGTGCCAGCAGCTACAGGGGGCGCGGTGAGCAGTTCTTC
TRBV2	-	-	TRBJ1-1	CASRGSGTEAFF	TGTGCCAGCAGGGGTTCGGGGACTGAAGCTTTCTTT
TRBV27	-	-	TRBJ2-2	CASSFRVNTGELFF	TGTGCCAGCAGTTTCAGGGTGAACACCGGGGAGCTGTTTTTT
TRBV30	-	TRBD1	TRBJ1-1	CAWSVVGRGDTEAFF	TGTGCCTGGAGTGTGGTGGGCAGGGGGGACACTGAAGCTTTCTTT
TRBV11-2	once	-	TRBJ2-1	CASRQGPAYNEQFF	TGTGCCAGCAGGCAGGGCCCTGCCTACAATGAGCAGTTCTTC
TRBV11-2	-	TRBD2	TRBJ2-1	CASSDPRGDNEQFF	TGTGCCAGCAGCGACCCTCGGGGGGACAATGAGCAGTTCTTC
TRBV7-9	-	-	TRBJ1-5	CASSLVDNQPQHF	TGTGCCAGCAGCTTAGTAGACAATCAGCCCCAGCATTTT
TRBV11-2	-	TRBD2	TRBJ2-2	CASSVSLRLAGGTGELFF	TGTGCCAGCAGTGTTAGCCTTAGGCTAGCGGGAGGCACCGGGGAGCTGTTTTTT
TRBV29-1	-	-	TRBJ2-5	CSVERPGKETQYF	TGCAGCGTTGAACGTCCGGGTAAAGAGACCCAGTACTTC
TRBV6-5	few	-	TRBJ2-7	CATWEDPYEQYF	TGTGCCACCTGGGAGGATCCCTACGAGCAGTACTTC
TRBV7-3	-	TRBD1	TRBJ1-1	CASSLRGDRGLAEAFF	TGTGCCAGCAGCCTTAGGGGGGACAGAGGCTTGGCTGAAGCTTTCTTT